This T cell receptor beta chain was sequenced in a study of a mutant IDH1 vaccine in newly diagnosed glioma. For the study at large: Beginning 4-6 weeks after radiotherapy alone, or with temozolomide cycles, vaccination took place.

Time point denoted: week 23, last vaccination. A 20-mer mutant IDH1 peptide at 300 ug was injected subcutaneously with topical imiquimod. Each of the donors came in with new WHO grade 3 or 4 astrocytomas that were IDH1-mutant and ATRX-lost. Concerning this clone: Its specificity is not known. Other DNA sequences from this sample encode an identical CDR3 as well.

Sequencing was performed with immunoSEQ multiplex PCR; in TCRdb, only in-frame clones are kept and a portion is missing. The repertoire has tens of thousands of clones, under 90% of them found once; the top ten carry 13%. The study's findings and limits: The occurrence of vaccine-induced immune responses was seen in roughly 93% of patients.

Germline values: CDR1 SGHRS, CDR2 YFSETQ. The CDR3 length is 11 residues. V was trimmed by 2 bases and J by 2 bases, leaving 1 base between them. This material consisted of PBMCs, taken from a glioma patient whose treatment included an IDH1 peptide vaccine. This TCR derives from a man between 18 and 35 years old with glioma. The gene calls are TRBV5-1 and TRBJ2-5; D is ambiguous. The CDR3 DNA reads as TGCGCCAGCAGCTTTCAAGAGACCCAGTACTTC. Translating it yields CASSFQETQYF.